This T cell receptor beta chain appears in the sequencing data of a study of blood T cell repertoires in COVID-19. This CDR3 region has 13 residues. Per germline, CDR1 SGHRS and CDR2 YFSETQ. V lost 4 bases and J lost 7, with 12 bases in between. Per the original data handling: Researchers report that nucleated cell counts were estimated from reference gene primer amplification. Measured with immunoSEQ multiplex PCR; TCRdb has only the in-frame clones, and not every one. D and trimming come from the DNA, and the V and J calls and clone size come from that table. In the table there are fewer than 500,000 clones, roughly 87% of which are singletons. In terms of age and location, participants ranged from about 18 to 100 years and lived in about two dozen US areas. Participants had their cohort set by participant-reported clinical history. Either two negative PCRs, clearance, or symptom resolution qualified Cohort 3 donors as recovered.

This receptor was obtained from a woman under 30 who had recovered from COVID-19. The rearrangement links TRBV5-1 to TRBJ2-1, with a weak D call TRBD2 (6 bases). Sequencing used PBMCs or T cells enriched from blood (not recorded which). CDR3 in amino acids: CASSPGLLNEQFF. Here the CDR3 DNA reads TGCGCCAGCAGCCCGGGACTCTTAAATGAGCAGTTCTTC. Full variable domain (outside the CDR3, taken from reference TRBV5-1 and TRBJ2-1): KAGVTQTPRYLIKTRGQQVTLSCSPISGHRSVSWYQQTPGQGLQFLFEYFSETQRNKGNFPGRFSGRQFSNSRSEMNVSTLELGDSALYLCASSPGLLNEQFFGPGTRLTVL.